The rows below give T cell receptor beta chains drawn from one sample of a study of blood T cell repertoires in COVID-19. Data came from immunoSEQ multiplex PCR; TCRdb stores just in-frame clones and leaves some out. The sample holds tens of thousands of clones, 82% seen once. Sequenced: peripheral blood. The source of these receptors is a woman aged 80 or over with acute or convalescent COVID-19. The CDR3 runs from the conserved cysteine through the conserved F or W. Fields, in order: clone size, D gene, J gene, V gene, CDR3 DNA, CDR3 protein. A D gene is named only where the DNA matches it firmly. Expanded clones get a size class; other rows say once, few or many, or leave the size out.

>NA|NA|TRBJ1-2|TRBV7-2
TGTGCCAGCCTACAGGGTATTCATGGCTACACCTTC
CASLQGIHGYTF
>few|NA|TRBJ1-2|TRBV7-8
TGTGCCAGCAGCAAAGGGGGGGGAGGCTACACCTTC
CASSKGGGGYTF
>NA|NA|TRBJ2-7|TRBV14
TGTGCCAGCAGCCAAGCCCGCGCCTACGAGCAGTACTTC
CASSQARAYEQYF
>NA|NA|TRBJ1-5|TRBV6-6
TGTGCCAGCCAGATTTTCAATCAGCCCCAGCATTTT
CASQIFNQPQHF
>NA|NA|TRBJ2-7|TRBV5-4
TGTGCCAGCAGCTTGGCTCAGGGTAACGAGCAGTACTTC
CASSLAQGNEQYF
>NA|TRBD1|TRBJ2-7|TRBV6-1
TGTGCCAGCAGTGACGGACAGGGGGCATTCCACGAGCAGTACTTC
CASSDGQGAFHEQYF
>NA|TRBD2|TRBJ2-1|TRBV3-1/TRBV3-2
TGTGCCAGCAGCCGGAACCCGGGACTAGCGGGAGATGAGCAGTTCTTC
CASSRNPGLAGDEQFF
>NA|TRBD1|TRBJ2-5|TRBV7-9
TGTGCCAGCAGAGACAGGGCCCAAGAGACCCAGTACTTC
CASRDRAQETQYF
>NA|NA|TRBJ2-3|TRBV5-4
TGTGCCAGCAGCTTGCCAGCGGCCACAGATACGCAGTATTTT
CASSLPAATDTQYF
>many|TRBD1|TRBJ1-1|TRBV7-6
TGTGCCAGCAGCCCCACCCCCGGACAGGGGAGTCTTGAAGCTTTCTTT
CASSPTPGQGSLEAFF
>NA|NA|TRBJ1-2|TRBV30
TGTGCCTGGAGTGTACAGGGCGCGGCCTATGGCTACACCTTC
CAWSVQGAAYGYTF
>NA|NA|TRBJ2-4|TRBV6-5
TGTGCCAGCAGTCCAGGGATTGGCAAAAACATTCAGTACTTC
CASSPGIGKNIQYF
>NA|TRBD2|TRBJ2-3|TRBV4-1
TGCGCCAGCAGCCAAGAGCCCTTCCTTAGCGGGAGCACAGATACGCAGTATTTT
CASSQEPFLSGSTDTQYF
>few|NA|TRBJ2-7|TRBV5-1
TGCGCCAGCAGCTTGGAGGCAGGCATCTCCTACGAGCAGTACTTC
CASSLEAGISYEQYF
>NA|TRBD2|TRBJ2-1|TRBV2
TGTGCCAGCAGTAAAACTAGCGGGAGATACCGCTCCTACAATGAGCAGTTCTTC
CASSKTSGRYRSYNEQFF
>NA|TRBD1|TRBJ1-2|TRBV27
TGTGCCAGCAGTAAAACAGGGGTCTATGGCTACACCTTC
CASSKTGVYGYTF
>NA|NA|TRBJ1-1|TRBV6-5
TGTGCCAGCAGTCGCTTTACAGCAAACACTGAAGCTTTCTTT
CASSRFTANTEAFF
>once|NA|TRBJ2-2|TRBV27
TGTGCCAGCAGTTTATCTGTCGCCGGGGAGCTGTTTTTT
CASSLSVAGELFF
>few|NA|TRBJ2-1|TRBV5-1
TGCGCCAGCAGCCAACCCCCAGGGTACAATGAGCAGTTCTTC
CASSQPPGYNEQFF
>NA|TRBD2|TRBJ2-1|TRBV6-4
TGTGCCAGCAGTCCCAGCGAGCGGGAGGGGGTTAATGAGCAGTTCTTC
CASSPSEREGVNEQFF
>NA|NA|TRBJ2-3|TRBV2
TGTGCCAGCTTCGGGACTGAACTCACAGATACGCAGTATTTT
CASFGTELTDTQYF
>NA|NA|TRBJ2-1|TRBV7-2
TGTGCCAGCAGCTTAGTTCTCGGTCCCCGGAATGAGCAGTTCTTC
CASSLVLGPRNEQFF
>NA|NA|TRBJ2-7|TRBV29-1
TGCAGCGTTGAGGGCCAGGCCTACGAGCAGTACTTC
CSVEGQAYEQYF
>NA|TRBD2|TRBJ2-3|TRBV13
TGTGCCAGCAGCCCCGGACTAGCGGCTTCCTTTAGCAATGGCTGGGGGCAGTATTTT
CASSPGLAASFSNGWGQYF
>once|TRBD1|TRBJ1-6|TRBV27
TGTGCCAGCAGTTTGTTTGGGTGGACAGGGGGCAGGTCACCCCTCCACTTT
CASSLFGWTGGRSPLHF
>NA|TRBD1|TRBJ2-1|TRBV6-6
TGTGCCAGCAGTTACCGGGACAGGGCGAATGAGCAGTTCTTC
CASSYRDRANEQFF
>NA|TRBD2|TRBJ2-7|TRBV7-2
TGTGCCAGCAGCACTGGGACTAGCGGGAGAACCGAGCAGTACTTC
CASSTGTSGRTEQYF
>NA|NA|TRBJ2-7|TRBV5-6
TGTGCCAGCAGCGTGGGGAGCTACGAGCAGTACTTC
CASSVGSYEQYF
>NA|NA|TRBJ2-7|TRBV6-5
TGTGCCAGCAGACAGGACAGCTCACCTTCCTACGAGCAGTACTTC
CASRQDSSPSYEQYF
>NA|TRBD1|TRBJ1-2|TRBV7-6
TGTGCCAGCAGCTTAGCCGGGACAGATTATGGCTACACCTTC
CASSLAGTDYGYTF
>NA|TRBD2|TRBJ2-3|TRBV27
TGTGCCAGCAGTTGGACTAGCGGGAGTTCGACAGATACGCAGTATTTT
CASSWTSGSSTDTQYF
>NA|NA|TRBJ2-5|TRBV29-1
TGCAGCGTTGTGGGAAGACAGGTCCAAGAGACCCAGTACTTC
CSVVGRQVQETQYF